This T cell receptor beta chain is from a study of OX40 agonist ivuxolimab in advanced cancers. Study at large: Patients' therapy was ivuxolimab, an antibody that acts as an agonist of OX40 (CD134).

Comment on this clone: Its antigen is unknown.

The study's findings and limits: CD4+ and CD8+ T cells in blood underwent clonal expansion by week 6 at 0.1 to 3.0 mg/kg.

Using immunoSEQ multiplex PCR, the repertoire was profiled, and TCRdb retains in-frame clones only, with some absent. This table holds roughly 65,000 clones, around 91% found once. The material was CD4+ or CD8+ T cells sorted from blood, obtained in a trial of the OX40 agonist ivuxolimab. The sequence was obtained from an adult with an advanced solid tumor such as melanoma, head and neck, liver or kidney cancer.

DNA for the CDR3: TGTGCCACGTCCGGGGGACTAGTTTCAGATACGCAGTATTTT. Its translation is CATSGGLVSDTQYF. The chain uses TRBV6-1 and TRBJ2-3; 8 bases are shared with TRBD2. Germline V CDR1 and CDR2: MNHNS, SASEGT. The CDR3 is 14 amino acids. Germline trimming cut 10 bases from V and 4 bases from J; bases unmatched to any gene: 10.